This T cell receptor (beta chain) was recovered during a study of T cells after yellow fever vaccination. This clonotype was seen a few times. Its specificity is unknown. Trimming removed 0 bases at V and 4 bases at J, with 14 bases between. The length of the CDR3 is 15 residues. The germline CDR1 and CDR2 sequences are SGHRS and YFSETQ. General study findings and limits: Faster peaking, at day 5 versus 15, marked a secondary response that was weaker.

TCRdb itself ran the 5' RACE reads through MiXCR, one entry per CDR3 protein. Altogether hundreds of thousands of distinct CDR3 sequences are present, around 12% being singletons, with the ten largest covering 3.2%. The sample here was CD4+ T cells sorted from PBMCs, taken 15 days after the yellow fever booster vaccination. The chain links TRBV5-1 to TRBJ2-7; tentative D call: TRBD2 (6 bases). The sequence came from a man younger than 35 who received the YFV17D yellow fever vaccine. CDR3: CASSLVLGGLYEQYF. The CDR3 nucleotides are TGCGCCAGCAGCTTGGTTCTCGGGGGTCTTTACGAGCAGTACTTC.